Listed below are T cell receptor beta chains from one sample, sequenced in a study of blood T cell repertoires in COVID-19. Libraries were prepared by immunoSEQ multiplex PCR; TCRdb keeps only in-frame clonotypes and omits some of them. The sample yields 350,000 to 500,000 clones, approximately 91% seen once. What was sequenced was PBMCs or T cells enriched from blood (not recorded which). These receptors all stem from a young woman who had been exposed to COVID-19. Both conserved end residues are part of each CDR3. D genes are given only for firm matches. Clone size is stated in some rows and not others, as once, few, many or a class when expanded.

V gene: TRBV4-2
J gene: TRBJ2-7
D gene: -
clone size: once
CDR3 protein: CASSQVGGLYEQYF
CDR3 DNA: TGTGCCAGCAGCCAAGTGGGAGGCCTCTACGAGCAGTACTTC

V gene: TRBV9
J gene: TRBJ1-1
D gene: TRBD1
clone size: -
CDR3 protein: CASSATGGPEAFF
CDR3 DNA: TGTGCCAGCAGCGCAACAGGGGGGCCTGAAGCTTTCTTT

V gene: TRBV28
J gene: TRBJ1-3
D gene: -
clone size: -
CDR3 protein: CASSLGGTYSGNTIYF
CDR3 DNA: TGTGCCAGCAGTTTGGGGGGGACTTACTCTGGAAACACCATATATTTT

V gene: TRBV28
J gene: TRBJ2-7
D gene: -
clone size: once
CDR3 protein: CASSYQGAYNEQYF
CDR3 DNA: TGTGCCAGCAGTTACCAGGGCGCGTATAACGAGCAGTACTTC

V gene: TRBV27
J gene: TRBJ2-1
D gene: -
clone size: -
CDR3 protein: CASSFSSRSEQFF
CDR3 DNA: TGTGCCAGCTCATTCTCCTCGAGAAGCGAGCAGTTCTTC

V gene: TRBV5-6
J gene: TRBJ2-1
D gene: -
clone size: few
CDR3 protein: CASSLRGQDEQFF
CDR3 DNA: TGTGCCAGCAGCTTGAGGGGTCAGGATGAGCAGTTCTTC

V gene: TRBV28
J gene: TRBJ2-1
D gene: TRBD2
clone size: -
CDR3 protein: CASSSVSGGRGEQFF
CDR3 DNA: TGTGCCAGCAGTTCCGTTAGCGGGGGGAGAGGTGAGCAGTTCTTC

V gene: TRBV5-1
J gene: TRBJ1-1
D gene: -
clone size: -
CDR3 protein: CASGQGSGNTEAFF
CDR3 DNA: TGCGCCAGCGGGCAGGGGTCGGGGAACACTGAAGCTTTCTTT

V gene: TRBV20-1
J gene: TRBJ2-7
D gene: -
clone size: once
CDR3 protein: CSARRYYEQYF
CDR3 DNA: TGCAGTGCTAGGAGATACTACGAGCAGTACTTC

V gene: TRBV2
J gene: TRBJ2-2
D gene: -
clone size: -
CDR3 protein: CASKNRPNTGELFF
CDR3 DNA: TGTGCCAGCAAAAACAGACCAAACACCGGGGAGCTGTTTTTT

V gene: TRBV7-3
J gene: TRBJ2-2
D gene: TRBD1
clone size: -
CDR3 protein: CASSLQGAFAGELFF
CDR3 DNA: TGTGCCAGCAGCTTACAGGGGGCGTTCGCCGGGGAGCTGTTTTTT

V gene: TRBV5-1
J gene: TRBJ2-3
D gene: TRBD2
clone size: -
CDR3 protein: CASSLAAGGSTDTQYF
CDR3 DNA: TGCGCCAGCAGCTTGGCCGCGGGGGGGAGCACAGATACGCAGTATTTT

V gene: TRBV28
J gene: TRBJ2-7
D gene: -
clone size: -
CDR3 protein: CASSLSDRGSYEQYF
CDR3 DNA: TGTGCCAGCAGTTTATCTGATAGGGGCTCCTACGAGCAGTACTTC

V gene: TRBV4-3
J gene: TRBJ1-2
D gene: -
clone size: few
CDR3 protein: CASSQDSGAGYTF
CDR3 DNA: TGCGCCAGCAGCCAAGATTCAGGGGCTGGCTACACCTTC

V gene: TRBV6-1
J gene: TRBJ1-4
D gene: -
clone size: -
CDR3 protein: CASSESASASLNEKLFF
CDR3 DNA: TGTGCCAGCAGTGAATCCGCAAGCGCCAGCCTTAATGAAAAACTGTTTTTT

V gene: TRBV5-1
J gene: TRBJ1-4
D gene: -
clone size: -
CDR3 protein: CASSYGGPATNEKLFF
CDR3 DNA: TGCGCCAGCAGTTATGGAGGGCCAGCAACTAATGAAAAACTGTTTTTT

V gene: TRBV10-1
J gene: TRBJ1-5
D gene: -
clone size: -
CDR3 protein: CASSTMNQPQHF
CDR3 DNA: TGCGCCAGCAGTACTATGAATCAACCCCAGCATTTT

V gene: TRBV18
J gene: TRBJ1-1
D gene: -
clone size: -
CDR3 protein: CASSTEDRVFGTEAFF
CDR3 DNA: TGTGCCAGCTCCACCGAGGACAGAGTTTTTGGGACTGAAGCTTTCTTT

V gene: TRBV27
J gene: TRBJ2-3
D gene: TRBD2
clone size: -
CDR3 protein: CASSFGVAGGPEYF
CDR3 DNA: TGTGCCAGCAGTTTTGGGGTAGCGGGGGGGCCGGAGTATTTT

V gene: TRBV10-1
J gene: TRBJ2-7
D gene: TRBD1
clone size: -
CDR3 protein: CASSATGSYEQYF
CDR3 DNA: TGCGCCAGCAGTGCGACAGGGAGCTACGAGCAGTACTTC

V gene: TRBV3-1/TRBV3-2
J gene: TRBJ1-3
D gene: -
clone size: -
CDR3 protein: CASSQDMADGNTIYF
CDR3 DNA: TGTGCCAGCAGCCAAGATATGGCCGATGGAAACACCATATATTTT

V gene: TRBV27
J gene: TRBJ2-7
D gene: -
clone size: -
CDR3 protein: CASMPWDNPYEQYF
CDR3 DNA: TGTGCCAGCATGCCCTGGGACAACCCCTACGAGCAGTACTTC

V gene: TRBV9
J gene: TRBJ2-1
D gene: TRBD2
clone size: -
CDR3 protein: CASSAPKAGGGYNEQFF
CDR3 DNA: TGTGCCAGCAGCGCCCCTAAGGCGGGCGGGGGGTACAATGAGCAGTTCTTC

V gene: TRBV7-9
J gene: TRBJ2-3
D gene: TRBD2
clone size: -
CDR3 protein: CASSSVGLAGVWDTQYF
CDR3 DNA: TGTGCCAGCAGCTCTGTGGGACTAGCGGGGGTTTGGGATACGCAGTATTTT

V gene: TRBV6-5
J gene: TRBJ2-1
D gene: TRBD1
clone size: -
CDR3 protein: CASSYGQGSEFF
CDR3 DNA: TGTGCCAGCAGTTACGGACAGGGGTCGGAGTTCTTC

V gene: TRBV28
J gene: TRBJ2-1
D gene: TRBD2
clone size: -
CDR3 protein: CASSLALSGYNEQFF
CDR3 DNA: TGTGCCAGCAGTTTAGCCCTTAGCGGGTACAATGAGCAGTTCTTC

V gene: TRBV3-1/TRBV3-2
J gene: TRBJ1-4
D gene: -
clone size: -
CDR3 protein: CASSQDPPGAGEKLFF
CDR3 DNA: TGTGCCAGCAGCCAAGATCCTCCAGGGGCGGGCGAAAAACTGTTTTTT

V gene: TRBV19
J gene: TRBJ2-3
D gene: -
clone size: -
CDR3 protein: CASSPPELPDTQYF
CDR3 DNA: TGTGCCAGTAGCCCCCCCGAGTTGCCAGATACGCAGTATTTT

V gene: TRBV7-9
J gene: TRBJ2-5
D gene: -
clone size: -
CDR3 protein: CASSFTTYQETQYF
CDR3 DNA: TGTGCCAGCAGCTTTACAACGTACCAAGAGACCCAGTACTTC

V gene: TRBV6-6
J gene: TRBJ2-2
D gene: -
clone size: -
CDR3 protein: CATNGLPAGELFF
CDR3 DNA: TGTGCCACCAATGGCCTTCCCGCCGGGGAGCTGTTTTTT

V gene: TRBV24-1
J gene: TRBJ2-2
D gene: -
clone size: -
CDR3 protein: CATSGRDRELFF
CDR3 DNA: TGTGCCACCAGTGGCCGGGACAGGGAGCTGTTTTTT

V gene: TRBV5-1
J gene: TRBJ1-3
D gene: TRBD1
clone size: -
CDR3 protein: CASSLAPGQGSGNTIYF
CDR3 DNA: TGCGCCAGCAGCCTAGCCCCGGGACAGGGTTCTGGAAACACCATATATTTT

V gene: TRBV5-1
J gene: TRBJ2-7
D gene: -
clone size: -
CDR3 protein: CASSLSRFYEQYF
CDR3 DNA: TGCGCCAGCAGCTTGTCCCGTTTCTACGAGCAGTACTTC

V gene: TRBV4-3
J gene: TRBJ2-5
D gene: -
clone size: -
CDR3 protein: CASGRTIQETQYF
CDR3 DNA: TGCGCCAGCGGCCGGACTATCCAAGAGACCCAGTACTTC

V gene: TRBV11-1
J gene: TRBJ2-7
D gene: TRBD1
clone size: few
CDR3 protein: CASSLDRGNYYEQYF
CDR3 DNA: TGTGCCAGCAGCTTAGACAGGGGGAATTACTACGAGCAGTACTTC

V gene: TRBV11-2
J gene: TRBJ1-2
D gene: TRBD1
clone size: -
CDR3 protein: CASSSPTGGNVKGYTF
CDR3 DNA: TGTGCCAGCAGCTCCCCAACAGGGGGTAATGTGAAAGGCTACACCTTC

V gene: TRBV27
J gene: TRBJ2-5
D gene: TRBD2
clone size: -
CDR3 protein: CASSLSGLPGNLQETQYF
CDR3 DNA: TGTGCCAGCAGTTTATCGGGACTACCGGGTAACCTTCAAGAGACCCAGTACTTC

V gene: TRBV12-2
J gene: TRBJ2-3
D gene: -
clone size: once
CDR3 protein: CASRRGMSTDTQYF
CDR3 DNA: TGTGCAAGTCGCCGCGGTATGAGCACAGATACGCAGTATTTT

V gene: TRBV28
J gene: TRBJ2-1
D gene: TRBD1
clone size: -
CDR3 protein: CASSSAGTGGRDEQFF
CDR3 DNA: TGTGCCAGCAGTTCCGCCGGGACAGGGGGCAGAGATGAGCAGTTCTTC